One sample yielded the 15 T cell receptor beta chains listed below, sequenced in a study of cytomegalovirus exposure and HLA in healthy donors. The PCR used 60 Vbeta and 13 Jbeta primers. Using immunoSEQ multiplex PCR, the repertoire was profiled, and TCRdb retains in-frame clones only, with some absent. The sample contains approximately 130,000 clones, around 77% of which appear only once. Sequenced input: PBMCs. Receptors were obtained from a man over 45 in good health and CMV-seronegative.

CDR3 amino acids: CASSISSGRAADTQYF. DNA for the CDR3: TGTGCCAGCAGCATTTCTAGCGGGAGGGCTGCAGATACGCAGTATTTT. V usage is TRBV7-2 and J usage is TRBJ2-3; 12 bases are a match to TRBD2. The CDR3 has 16 amino acids. CDR1 and CDR2 (germline): SGHTA, FQGNSA. Trimming cost V 5 bases and J 4 bases; bases outside gene matches: 7.

CDR3 sequence: CASVLTGTSHNEQFF. The CDR3 nucleotides read TGTGCCAGCGTACTAACCGGGACTAGCCACAATGAGCAGTTCTTC. The chain uses TRBV2 and TRBJ2-1, with 9 bases lining up with TRBD2. The CDR3 runs 15 residues. Trimming at V came to 8 bases and at J to 5 bases, leaving 10 bases not matched to a gene. Germline values: CDR1 SNHLY, CDR2 FYNNEI. Variable domain in full (rest from reference TRBV2 and TRBJ2-1): EPEVTQTPSHQVTQMGQEVILRCVPISNHLYFYWYRQILGQKVEFLVSFYNNEISEKSEIFDDQFSVERPDGSNFTLKIRSTKLEDSAMYFCASVLTGTSHNEQFFGPGTRLTVL.

This clone was observed a single time. The junction does not match germline at one end; this may be a read error. The V call is TRBV13, the J call TRBJ1-2, with 9 bases lining up with TRBD1. Germline CDR1 is PRHDT and CDR2 is FYEKMQ (reference sequence). The CDR3 extends over 15 amino acids. The CDR3 DNA is TGTGCCAGCGGCTTAGAAGGGACAGGGAACTATGGCTACACCTTC. It yields the protein CASGLEGTGNYGYTF.

The rearrangement joins TRBV5-4 to TRBJ2-6; TRBD1 might be the D (5 bases). Trimming took 6 bases from V and 0 from J, leaving 7 bases between them. This CDR3 region has 14 residues. Germline V gene data show CDR1 as SGHNT and CDR2 as YYREEE (reference sequence). Here the CDR3 reads CASTRDSGANVLTF. The CDR3 region has the DNA TGTGCCAGCACCAGGGACTCTGGGGCCAACGTCCTGACTTTC. Looking up the rest from reference TRBV5-4 and TRBJ2-6 gives the full variable domain: ETGVTQSPTHLIKTRGQQVTLRCSSQSGHNTVSWYQQALGQGPQFIFQYYREEENGRGNFPPRFSGLQFPNYSSELNVNALELDDSALYLCASTRDSGANVLTFGAGSRLTVL.

The CDR3 sequence: CASSLLIGDRGWNEQFF. The CDR3 nucleotides read TGTGCCAGCAGCTTGCTGATTGGGGACAGGGGGTGGAATGAGCAGTTCTTC. The V gene is TRBV5-6, the J gene TRBJ2-1; 11 bases are a match to TRBD1. Per germline, CDR1 SGHDT and CDR2 YYEEEE. V shed 1 base and J 7 bases; nucleotides not matched to a gene: 10. CDR3 length: 17 residues.

Here the CDR3 reads CSVWTGANTEAFF. In DNA form, the CDR3 reads TGCAGCGTCTGGACAGGGGCTAACACTGAAGCTTTCTTT. This chain connects TRBV29-1 to TRBJ1-1; TRBD1 matches 9 bases. Germline CDR1 is SQVTM and CDR2 is ANQGSEA. The CDR3 loop spans 13 amino acids. The V and J ends lost 6 bases and 2 bases, in that order; junction bases with no gene match: 4. Full variable domain (outside the CDR3, taken from reference TRBV29-1 and TRBJ1-1): SAVISQKPSRDICQRGTSLTIQCQVDSQVTMMFWYRQQPGQSLTLIATANQGSEATYESGFVIDKFPISRPNLTFSTLTVSNMSPEDSSIYLCSVWTGANTEAFFGQGTRLTVV.

The J gene is TRBJ2-7, the V gene TRBV15; possible D gene TRBD1, 9 bases. V was pared by 5 bases and J by 0 bases, with 17 bases between. The CDR3 has 16 amino acids. Germline V lookup: CDR1 LNHNV, CDR2 YYDKDF (reference sequence). The CDR3 sequence is CATSAGGQGLSYEQYF. The CDR3 DNA reads TGTGCCACCAGCGCGGGGGGACAGGGACTCTCCTACGAGCAGTACTTC.

The V and J genes are TRBV5-1 and TRBJ1-3; 7 bases fit TRBD1. Germline V gene lookup returns CDR1 SGHRS and CDR2 YFSETQ. V lost 4 bases and J lost 2; bases outside the gene matches: 6. This CDR3 contains 15 residues. The CDR3: CASSNPQGTGNTIYF. In nucleotides, the CDR3 is TGCGCCAGCAGCAACCCACAGGGGACTGGAAACACCATATATTTT. Full variable domain (outside the CDR3, taken from reference TRBV5-1 and TRBJ1-3): KAGVTQTPRYLIKTRGQQVTLSCSPISGHRSVSWYQQTPGQGLQFLFEYFSETQRNKGNFPGRFSGRQFSNSRSEMNVSTLELGDSALYLCASSNPQGTGNTIYFGEGSWLTVV.

The rearrangement uses TRBV28 and TRBJ1-2, with 7 bases identical to TRBD1. Germline V gene data show CDR1 as MDHEN and CDR2 as SYDVKM. Trimming at V came to 1 base and at J to 1 base, leaving 6 bases not matched to a gene. The CDR3 totals 16 residues. The CDR3 spells CASSLFTAGGNYGYTF. CDR3 in DNA: TGTGCCAGCAGTTTATTCACGGCAGGGGGTAACTATGGCTACACCTTC.

This rearrangement joins TRBV9 to TRBJ2-5; TRBD2 might be the D (6 bases). Per the germline V gene, CDR1 is SGDLS and CDR2 is YYNGEE. The CDR3 consists of 16 residues. Trimming removed 3 bases from V and 0 bases from J, with 15 bases in between. The CDR3 DNA is TGTGCCAGCAGCGAGGGAGGCGGGATGTACCAAGAGACCCAGTACTTC. As protein: CASSEGGGMYQETQYF.

This chain connects TRBV5-1 to TRBJ2-6; 12 bases align to TRBD2. Germline V CDR1 and CDR2: SGHRS, YFSETQ. J lost 3 bases, V lost 0 bases, and 10 bases had no gene match. This CDR3 region has 20 residues. CDR3 sequence (DNA): TGCGCCAGCAGCTTGGCCCCCTGGACTAGCGGGATTGGTGGGGCCAACGTCCTGACTTTC. Translation: CASSLAPWTSGIGGANVLTF.

This clone was counted only a few times. V usage is TRBV5-1 and J usage is TRBJ1-6, with 7 bases fitting TRBD1. The V and J ends lost 0 bases and 7 bases, in that order; junction bases with no gene match: 4. CDR3 size: 15 residues. Germline V CDR1 and CDR2: SGHRS, YFSETQ. For the CDR3, the DNA is TGCGCCAGCAGCTTGGACAGGGGTCAAAATTCACCCCTCCACTTT. It yields the protein CASSLDRGQNSPLHF. Supplemented by reference TRBV5-1 and TRBJ1-6, the full variable domain reads KAGVTQTPRYLIKTRGQQVTLSCSPISGHRSVSWYQQTPGQGLQFLFEYFSETQRNKGNFPGRFSGRQFSNSRSEMNVSTLELGDSALYLCASSLDRGQNSPLHFGNGTRLTVT.

This sequence joins TRBV10-3 and TRBJ2-3; 8 positions agree with TRBD1. The V gene end was trimmed by 6 bases and the J gene end by 2 bases; junction bases not matched to a gene: 7. Germline values: CDR1 ENHRY, CDR2 SYGVKD. The CDR3 contains 15 residues. The CDR3 DNA reads as TGTGCCATCAGCCAACAGGACAGGGCCACAGATACGCAGTATTTT. Translated: CAISQQDRATDTQYF.

V and J are TRBV5-1 and TRBJ2-2; 9 bases fit TRBD1. This CDR3 has 16 residues. The ends lost 2 bases at V and 8 bases at J; junction bases unmatched: 10. Germline-derived CDR1 and CDR2 are SGHRS and YFSETQ. The CDR3 region has the DNA TGCGCCAGCAGCTTAGTACGAACAGGGGGCTCAGGGGAGCTGTTTTTT. Amino acid sequence: CASSLVRTGGSGELFF.

The chain joins TRBV30 to TRBJ2-1, with D possibly matching TRBD2 (6 bases). Trimming removed 1 base from V and 10 bases from J, with 11 bases in between. The length of the CDR3 is 12 residues. Germline CDR1 and CDR2: GTSNPN and SVGIG (reference sequence). The CDR3 DNA reads as TGTGCCTGGAGTGCGGGGGTTGGGGAGCAGTTCTTC. Translated: CAWSAGVGEQFF.